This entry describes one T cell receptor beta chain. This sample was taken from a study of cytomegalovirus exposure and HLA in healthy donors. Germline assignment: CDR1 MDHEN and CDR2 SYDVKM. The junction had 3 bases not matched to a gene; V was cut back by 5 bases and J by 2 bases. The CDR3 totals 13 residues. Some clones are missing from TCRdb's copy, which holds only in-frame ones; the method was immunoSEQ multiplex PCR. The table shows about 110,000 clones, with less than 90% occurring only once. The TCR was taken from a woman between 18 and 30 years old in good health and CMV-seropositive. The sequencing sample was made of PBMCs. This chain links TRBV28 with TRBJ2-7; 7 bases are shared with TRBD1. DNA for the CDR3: TGTGCCAGCAGTAGGACAGGTCCCTACGAGCAGTACTTC. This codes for CASSRTGPYEQYF.